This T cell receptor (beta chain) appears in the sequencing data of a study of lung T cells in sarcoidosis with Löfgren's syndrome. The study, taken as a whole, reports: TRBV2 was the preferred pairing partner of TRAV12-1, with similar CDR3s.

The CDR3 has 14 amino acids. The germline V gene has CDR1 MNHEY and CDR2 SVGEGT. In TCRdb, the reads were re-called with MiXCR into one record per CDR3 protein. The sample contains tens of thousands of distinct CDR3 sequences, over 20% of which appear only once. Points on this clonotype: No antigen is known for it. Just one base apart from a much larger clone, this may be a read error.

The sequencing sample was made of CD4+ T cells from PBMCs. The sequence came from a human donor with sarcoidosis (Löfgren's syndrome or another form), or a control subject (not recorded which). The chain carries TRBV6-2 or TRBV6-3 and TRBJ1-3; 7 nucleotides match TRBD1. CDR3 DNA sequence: TGTGCCATCAAGGGAACAGGGGCTGGAAACACCGTATATTTT. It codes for CAIKGTGAGNTVYF.